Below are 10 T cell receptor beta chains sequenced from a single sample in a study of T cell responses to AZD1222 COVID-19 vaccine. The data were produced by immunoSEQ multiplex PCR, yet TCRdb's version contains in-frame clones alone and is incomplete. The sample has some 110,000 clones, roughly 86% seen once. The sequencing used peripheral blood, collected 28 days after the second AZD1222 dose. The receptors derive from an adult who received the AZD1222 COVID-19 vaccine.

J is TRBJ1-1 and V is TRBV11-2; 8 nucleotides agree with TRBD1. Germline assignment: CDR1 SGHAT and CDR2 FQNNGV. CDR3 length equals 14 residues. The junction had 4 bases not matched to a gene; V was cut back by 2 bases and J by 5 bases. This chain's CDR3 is CASSLTGGDTEAFF. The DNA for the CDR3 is TGTGCCAGCAGCTTAACAGGGGGAGATACTGAAGCTTTCTTT.

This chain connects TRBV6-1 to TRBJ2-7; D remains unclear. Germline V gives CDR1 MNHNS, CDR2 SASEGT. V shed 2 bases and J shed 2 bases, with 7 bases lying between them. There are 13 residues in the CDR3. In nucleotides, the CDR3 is TGTGCCAGCAGTGAACAAAGGACCTACGAGCAGTACTTC. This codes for CASSEQRTYEQYF.

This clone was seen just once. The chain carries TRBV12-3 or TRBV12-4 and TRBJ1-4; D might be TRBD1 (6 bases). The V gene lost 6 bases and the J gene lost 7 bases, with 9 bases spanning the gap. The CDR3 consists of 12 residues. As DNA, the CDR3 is TGTGCCAGCAGCAGGGGTGGTGAAAAACTGTTTTTT. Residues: CASSRGGEKLFF.

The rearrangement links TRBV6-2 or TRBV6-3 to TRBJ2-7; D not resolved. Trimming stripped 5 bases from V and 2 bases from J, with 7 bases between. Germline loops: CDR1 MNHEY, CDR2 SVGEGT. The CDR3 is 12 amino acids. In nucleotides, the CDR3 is TGTGCCAGCAGTGATGACACCTACGAGCAGTACTTC. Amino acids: CASSDDTYEQYF.

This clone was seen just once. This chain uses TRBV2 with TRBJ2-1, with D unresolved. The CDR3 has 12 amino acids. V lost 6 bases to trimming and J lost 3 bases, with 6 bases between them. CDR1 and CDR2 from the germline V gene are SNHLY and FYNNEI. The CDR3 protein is CASRTDYNEQFF. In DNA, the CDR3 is TGTGCCAGCAGGACGGACTACAATGAGCAGTTCTTC.

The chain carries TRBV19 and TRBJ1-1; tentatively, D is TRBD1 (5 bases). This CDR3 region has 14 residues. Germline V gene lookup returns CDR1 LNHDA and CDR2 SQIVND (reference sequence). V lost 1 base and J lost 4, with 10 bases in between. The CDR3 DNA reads TGTGCCAGTAGTATAGCGCTGGGGGGCACTGAAGCTTTCTTT. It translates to CASSIALGGTEAFF. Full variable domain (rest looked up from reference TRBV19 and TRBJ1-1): DGGITQSPKYLFRKEGQNVTLSCEQNLNHDAMYWYRQDPGQGLRLIYYSQIVNDFQKGDIAEGYSVSREKKESFPLTVTSAQKNPTAFYLCASSIALGGTEAFFGQGTRLTVV.

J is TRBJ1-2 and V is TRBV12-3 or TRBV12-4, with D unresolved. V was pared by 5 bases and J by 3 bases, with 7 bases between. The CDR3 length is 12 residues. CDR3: CASSPRDYGYTF. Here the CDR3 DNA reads TGTGCCAGCAGTCCTCGGGACTATGGCTACACCTTC.

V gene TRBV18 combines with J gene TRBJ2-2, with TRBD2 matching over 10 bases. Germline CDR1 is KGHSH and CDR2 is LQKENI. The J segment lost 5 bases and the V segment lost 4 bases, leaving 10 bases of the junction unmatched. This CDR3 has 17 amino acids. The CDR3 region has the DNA TGTGCCAGCTCACACCGAGCGGGAGGGCTGCTTACCGGGGAGCTGTTTTTT. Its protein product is CASSHRAGGLLTGELFF.

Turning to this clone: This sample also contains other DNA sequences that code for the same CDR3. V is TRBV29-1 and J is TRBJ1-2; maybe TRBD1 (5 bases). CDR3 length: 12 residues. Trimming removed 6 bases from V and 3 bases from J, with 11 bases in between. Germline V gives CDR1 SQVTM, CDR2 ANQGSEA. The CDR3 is CSVGQGDYGYTF. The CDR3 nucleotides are TGCAGCGTGGGGCAGGGTGACTATGGCTACACCTTC.

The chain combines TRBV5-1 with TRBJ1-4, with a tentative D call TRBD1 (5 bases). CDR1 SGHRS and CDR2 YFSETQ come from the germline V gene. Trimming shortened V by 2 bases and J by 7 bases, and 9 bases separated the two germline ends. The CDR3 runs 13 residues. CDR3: CASSFGTPEKLFF. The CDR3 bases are TGCGCCAGCAGCTTTGGGACTCCTGAAAAACTGTTTTTT.